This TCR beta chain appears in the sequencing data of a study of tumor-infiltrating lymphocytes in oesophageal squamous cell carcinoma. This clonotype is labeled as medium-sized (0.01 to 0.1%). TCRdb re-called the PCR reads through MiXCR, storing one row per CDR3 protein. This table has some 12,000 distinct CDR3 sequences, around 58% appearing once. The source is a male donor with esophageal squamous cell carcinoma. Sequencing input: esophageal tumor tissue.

The CDR3 loop reads CASSLFVSEQFF. CDR3 nucleotide sequence: TGTGCCAGCAGCTTATTCGTGAGTGAGCAGTTCTTC. This sequence joins TRBV11-2 and TRBJ2-1, with D hard to call. This CDR3 comprises 12 residues. Trimming removed 2 bases from V and 9 bases from J, with 8 bases in between. Germline CDR1 SGHAT, CDR2 FQNNGV.